The 25 T cell receptor beta chains below were found in one sample sequenced in a study of shared clonotypes between healthy human individuals. TCRdb's table, derived via immunoSEQ multiplex PCR, lists solely in-frame clones and lacks some. The sample lists approximately 740,000 clones; 92% were seen once. CD45RO-negative CD8 cells positively selected for CCR7 made up the naive population, which excluded terminally differentiated effector memory CD45RA+ cells. The sample taken for sequencing was naive CD8+ T cells sorted from blood. The receptors originated from a man aged 25 to 45 in good health.

A remark on this clone: Within the sample, other DNA sequences also encode this same CDR3. The rearrangement links TRBV9 to TRBJ2-2; D possibly matches TRBD1 or TRBD2 (6 bases each). The CDR3 contains 14 residues. V lost 2 bases and J lost 5, with 10 bases in between. CDR1 and CDR2 from the germline V gene are SGDLS and YYNGEE. The CDR3 reads CASSVGGGTGELFF. In DNA, the CDR3 is TGTGCCAGCAGCGTCGGGGGCGGAACCGGGGAGCTGTTTTTT.

This rearrangement joins TRBV4-1 to TRBJ1-2; 7 bases are a match to TRBD1. The CDR3 length is 17 residues. The germline V gene encodes CDR1 MGHRA and CDR2 YSYEKL. The V segment lost 0 bases and the J segment 8 bases; nucleotides outside the gene matches: 15. The CDR3 region is CASSQETGRASSRGYTF. DNA for the CDR3: TGCGCCAGCAGCCAAGAGACAGGGAGAGCTTCTTCTCGAGGCTACACCTTC.

The chain uses TRBV30 and TRBJ2-7, with a tentative D call TRBD1 (7 bases). V lost 3 bases and J lost 5, with 17 bases in between. The CDR3 has 14 residues. Per the germline V gene, CDR1 is GTSNPN and CDR2 is SVGIG (reference sequence). For the CDR3, the DNA is TGTGCCTGGAGCCTGACAGGGACTTCGGACGAGCAGTACTTC. It yields the protein CAWSLTGTSDEQYF.

The V call is TRBV28, the J call TRBJ2-7; D remains ambiguous. Trimming removed 6 bases at V and 2 bases at J, with 11 bases between. The CDR3 runs 13 residues. Per germline, CDR1 MDHEN and CDR2 SYDVKM. The CDR3 DNA sequence: TGTGCCAGCAGCACCGGAAAAACCTACGAGCAGTACTTC. It encodes CASSTGKTYEQYF.

In its sample, this clone was seen a few times. One junction end disagrees with the germline gene, perhaps due to a read error. The V and J genes are TRBV25-1 and TRBJ1-5; TRBD1 matches 9 bases. This CDR3 has 12 amino acids. CDR1 is MGHDK, CDR2 SYGVNS, per germline. CDR3 sequence: CASSVMGQGYCF. The CDR3 DNA sequence: TGTGCCAGCAGTGTTATGGGACAGGGTTATTGCTTT.

The table lists this clone with a count of one. This chain joins TRBV7-9 and TRBJ2-7; 10 positions agree with TRBD1. Germline V CDR1 and CDR2: SEHNR, FQNEAQ (reference sequence). V lost 5 bases and J lost 3; bases outside the gene matches: 10. This CDR3 is built from 16 residues. CDR3 sequence: CASSGVGTGDFYEQYF. The CDR3 nucleotides are TGTGCCAGCAGCGGGGTGGGGACAGGGGACTTCTACGAGCAGTACTTC.

This chain's CDR3 is CASSSNRDSHFEQYF. As DNA, the CDR3 is TGTGCCAGCAGTTCAAACCGGGACTCCCACTTCGAGCAGTACTTC. V and J are TRBV27 and TRBJ2-7; perhaps TRBD2 as D (6 bases). Per germline, CDR1 MNHEY and CDR2 SMNVEV (reference sequence). Trimming pared 4 bases from V and 6 bases from J, leaving 19 bases between. The CDR3 has 15 amino acids.

Details on this clone: Other DNA sequences from this sample encode an identical CDR3 as well. Here the CDR3 reads CASSFSGTSGYNEQFF. The DNA for the CDR3 is TGTGCCAGCAGTTTCTCCGGGACTAGCGGATACAATGAGCAGTTCTTC. The V gene is TRBV27, the J gene TRBJ2-1; 11 bases are a match to TRBD2. Losses at the gene ends were 3 bases for V and 4 bases for J; bases not matched to a gene: 5. Germline CDR1 is MNHEY and CDR2 is SMNVEV (reference sequence). The CDR3 has 16 amino acids.

The rearrangement uses TRBV5-4 and TRBJ2-3; perhaps TRBD2 as D (5 bases). CDR3 length: 15 amino acids. V gave up 3 bases and J gave up 4 bases, with 15 bases separating them. Per the germline V gene, CDR1 is SGHNT and CDR2 is YYREEE (reference sequence). CDR3 coding DNA: TGTGCCAGCAGCTACGGACTGGGATCAGCAGATACGCAGTATTTT. Translating gives CASSYGLGSADTQYF.

The genes are TRBV7-9 and TRBJ2-7; D gene uncertain. The CDR3 spans 14 residues. Germline loops: CDR1 SEHNR, CDR2 FQNEAQ (reference sequence). Trimming pared 4 bases from V and 1 base from J, leaving 11 bases between. The CDR3 bases are TGTGCCAGCAGCTCCGGACGGACGTCCTACGAGCAGTACTTC. It yields the protein CASSSGRTSYEQYF.

The rearrangement joins TRBV5-6 to TRBJ1-5; 10 positions match TRBD1. This CDR3 has 14 residues. The germline V gene has CDR1 SGHDT and CDR2 YYEEEE. Trimming removed 4 bases from V and 6 bases from J; junction bases left unmatched: 4. The DNA for the CDR3 is TGTGCCAGCAGCCGGACAGGGGGTGCTCAGCCCCAGCATTTT. It yields the protein CASSRTGGAQPQHF. Together with reference TRBV5-6 and TRBJ1-5, the CDR3 gives the full variable domain: DAGVTQSPTHLIKTRGQQVTLRCSPKSGHDTVSWYQQALGQGPQFIFQYYEEEERQRGNFPDRFSGHQFPNYSSELNVNALLLGDSALYLCASSRTGGAQPQHFGDGTRLSIL.

The V call is TRBV19, the J call TRBJ2-2; no definite D call. The CDR3 runs to 14 residues. Germline V lookup: CDR1 LNHDA, CDR2 SQIVND (reference sequence). Trimming shortened V by 3 bases and J by 4 bases, and 9 bases separated the two germline ends. The CDR3 bases are TGTGCCAGTAGTATTTCATCGACCACCGGGGAGCTGTTTTTT. It specifies CASSISSTTGELFF. The full variable domain, its missing parts supplied by reference TRBV19 and TRBJ2-2, is DGGITQSPKYLFRKEGQNVTLSCEQNLNHDAMYWYRQDPGQGLRLIYYSQIVNDFQKGDIAEGYSVSREKKESFPLTVTSAQKNPTAFYLCASSISSTTGELFFGEGSRLTVL.

The gene calls are TRBV10-3 and TRBJ2-7, with D unresolved. The CDR3 sequence is 13 residues long. CDR1 ENHRY and CDR2 SYGVKD come from the germline V gene. Trimming took off 4 bases at V and 2 bases at J, with 9 bases between the two ends. CDR3 sequence reads: CAISAEVPYEQYF. The CDR3 DNA reads as TGTGCCATCAGTGCGGAAGTTCCCTACGAGCAGTACTTC.

This clone showed up just once. This chain joins TRBV4-1 and TRBJ2-7, with 8 bases fitting TRBD1. Germline CDR1 reads MGHRA; CDR2 reads YSYEKL. V shed 3 bases and J 2 bases; nucleotides not matched to a gene: 3. The CDR3 is made up of 14 amino acids. In nucleotides, the CDR3 is TGCGCCAGCAGCCATGGACAGGGAGCCTACGAGCAGTACTTC. Protein sequence: CASSHGQGAYEQYF.

The chain is built from TRBV10-3 and TRBJ2-1, with 7 nucleotides matching TRBD2. Germline V gene data show CDR1 as ENHRY and CDR2 as SYGVKD. Unmatched junction bases numbered 2, after V lost 5 bases and J lost 1 base. The CDR3 has 14 amino acids. The CDR3 DNA sequence: TGTGCCATCAGTCCTAGCGGATCCTACAATGAGCAGTTCTTC. This encodes CAISPSGSYNEQFF.

This rearrangement joins TRBV27 to TRBJ1-5; D not certain. The CDR3 is 15 residues long. The V and J ends lost 1 base and 0 bases respectively, with 7 bases between them. Germline CDR1 is MNHEY and CDR2 is SMNVEV (reference sequence). CDR3 sequence: CASSLYAGSNQPQHF. DNA of the CDR3: TGTGCCAGCAGTTTATATGCAGGTAGCAATCAGCCCCAGCATTTT.

The V and J genes are TRBV18 and TRBJ1-5; a weak D match, TRBD1 (5 bases). CDR3 length: 14 residues. The germline V gene has CDR1 KGHSH and CDR2 LQKENI. V shed 3 bases and J shed 3 bases, with 9 bases lying between them. This chain's CDR3 is CASSPGGYNQPQHF. Written as DNA, the CDR3 is TGTGCCAGCTCACCGGGGGGGTACAATCAGCCCCAGCATTTT.

The chain joins TRBV27 to TRBJ1-2, with 7 bases that match TRBD1. The germline V gene encodes CDR1 MNHEY and CDR2 SMNVEV (reference sequence). This CDR3 is 14 amino acids long. With 3 bases clipped from V and 2 bases from J, the junction kept 3 bases outside the gene matches. CDR3: CASSFQGGNYGYTF. As DNA, the CDR3 is TGTGCCAGCAGTTTCCAGGGGGGGAACTATGGCTACACCTTC.

A remark on this clone: Other DNA sequences in this specimen translate into the identical CDR3. The chain joins TRBV11-2 to TRBJ2-7; D may be TRBD2 (6 bases). The CDR3 is 15 residues long. Germline CDR1 and CDR2: SGHAT and FQNNGV. With 1 base removed from V and 0 bases from J, the gap between germline ends came to 10 bases. The CDR3 protein is CASSLGGDSSYEQYF. The DNA of the CDR3 is TGTGCCAGCAGCTTAGGCGGGGATAGCTCCTACGAGCAGTACTTC. Looking up the rest from reference TRBV11-2 and TRBJ2-7 gives the full variable domain: EAGVAQSPRYKIIEKRQSVAFWCNPISGHATLYWYQQILGQGPKLLIQFQNNGVVDDSQLPKDRFSAERLKGVDSTLKIQPAKLEDSAVYLCASSLGGDSSYEQYFGPGTRLTVT.

The V gene is TRBV10-2, the J gene TRBJ1-2; TRBD1 aligns across 8 bases. This CDR3 region has 15 residues. Germline V CDR1 and CDR2: WSHSY, SAAADI. The V and J ends lost 6 bases and 2 bases, in that order; junction bases with no gene match: 8. CDR3 DNA: TGCGCCAGCAGCCCCGGACAGGGTCTGAACTATGGCTACACCTTC. Protein: CASSPGQGLNYGYTF.

V is TRBV4-1 and J is TRBJ2-5, with D perhaps TRBD1 or TRBD2 (5 bases each). The germline CDR1 and CDR2 sequences are MGHRA and YSYEKL. V lost 1 base and J lost 5, with 17 bases in between. This CDR3 is 16 amino acids long. The CDR3 spells CASSQVESQGRETQYF. As DNA, the CDR3 is TGCGCCAGCAGCCAAGTGGAGTCCCAGGGACGGGAGACCCAGTACTTC.

The chain employs TRBV7-2 and TRBJ1-2; D is ambiguous. Germline V lookup: CDR1 SGHTA, CDR2 FQGNSA. This CDR3 has 14 amino acids. V was clipped by 2 bases and J by 4 bases, with 11 bases between them. This CDR3 is CASSLTTLVYGYTF. CDR3 sequence (DNA): TGTGCCAGCAGCTTAACTACCTTAGTCTATGGCTACACCTTC.

Here the CDR3 reads CASSYSREAHAEQYF. In DNA, the CDR3 is TGTGCCAGCAGTTACTCTCGGGAGGCCCATGCCGAGCAGTACTTC. This sequence joins TRBV6-6 and TRBJ2-7; TRBD2 matches 7 bases. Germline V gene data show CDR1 as MNHNY and CDR2 as SVGAGI (reference sequence). V was clipped by 0 bases and J by 6 bases; unmatched bases: 8. The CDR3 consists of 15 residues.

The V and J genes are TRBV28 and TRBJ1-2; 8 bases match TRBD1. The CDR3 totals 17 residues. After removal of 6 bases from V and 3 bases from J, the junction contained 15 bases not matched to a gene. Per germline, CDR1 MDHEN and CDR2 SYDVKM. CDR3 sequence: CASRTPRTGGGDYGYTF. The DNA of the CDR3 is TGTGCCAGCAGAACACCACGAACAGGGGGAGGTGACTATGGCTACACCTTC.

This sequence joins TRBV29-1 and TRBJ2-1; D possibly corresponds to TRBD2 (5 bases). Germline V lookup: CDR1 SQVTM, CDR2 ANQGSEA. V lost 2 bases and J lost 1, with 18 bases in between. The CDR3 contains 17 residues. This CDR3 is CSVEHPFGIGSYNEQFF. Here the CDR3 DNA reads TGCAGCGTTGAACACCCCTTCGGGATAGGATCCTACAATGAGCAGTTCTTC.